These T cell receptor beta chains were read from a single sample in a study of beta chain features in type 1 diabetes. Generated by immunoSEQ multiplex PCR, the TCRdb table keeps only in-frame clones and is missing some. The table has 250,000 to 350,000 clones, about 14% seen once. The specimen sequenced was central memory CD4+ T cells from blood. The receptors come from a man between 25 and 39 years old in good health. CDR3s include the opening cysteine and the closing phenylalanine or tryptophan. The order of the fields is J gene, V gene, CDR3 protein.

j_call: TRBJ2-1
v_call: TRBV10-3
cdr3_aa: CAIKIGLADNEQFF

j_call: TRBJ1-3
v_call: TRBV9
cdr3_aa: CASSVLGSGGNTIYF

j_call: TRBJ1-2
v_call: TRBV5-6
cdr3_aa: CASSPIERRTNYGYTF

j_call: TRBJ2-1
v_call: TRBV4-3
cdr3_aa: CASSQDLAGSSYNEQFF

j_call: TRBJ2-3
v_call: TRBV2
cdr3_aa: CASSPGTGFTDTQYF

j_call: TRBJ2-5
v_call: TRBV19
cdr3_aa: CASSILAGAQETQYF

j_call: TRBJ2-3
v_call: TRBV9
cdr3_aa: CASSSQITDTQYF

j_call: TRBJ2-7
v_call: TRBV20-1
cdr3_aa: CSARSTYEQYF

j_call: TRBJ1-2
v_call: TRBV20-1
cdr3_aa: CSARGTGGTAF

j_call: TRBJ2-7
v_call: TRBV9
cdr3_aa: CASSVGDGSRGRFHEQYF

j_call: TRBJ2-3
v_call: TRBV9
cdr3_aa: CASSPTSAPTDTQYF

j_call: TRBJ2-2
v_call: TRBV4-1
cdr3_aa: CASSQPVRGTGELFF

j_call: TRBJ1-2
v_call: TRBV9
cdr3_aa: CASSVEGQGRLAGYTF

j_call: TRBJ1-5
v_call: TRBV2
cdr3_aa: CASSAGEGVVDQPQHF

j_call: TRBJ1-2
v_call: TRBV5-4
cdr3_aa: CASSLTLQGSRGYTF

j_call: TRBJ1-1
v_call: TRBV2
cdr3_aa: CASSGGPAKAFF

j_call: TRBJ2-7
v_call: TRBV7-2
cdr3_aa: CASSLGRDRGFYEQYF

j_call: TRBJ2-1
v_call: TRBV18
cdr3_aa: CASQAENNEQFF

j_call: TRBJ1-5
v_call: TRBV4-2
cdr3_aa: CASSQDRSNQPQHF

j_call: TRBJ1-2
v_call: TRBV5-6
cdr3_aa: CASSNRDRGNYGYTF

j_call: TRBJ1-2
v_call: TRBV6-6
cdr3_aa: CASRRTSNYGYTF

j_call: TRBJ1-2
v_call: TRBV4-3
cdr3_aa: CASSQGGAAADYGYTF

j_call: TRBJ1-1
v_call: TRBV19
cdr3_aa: CASAIGPSTSMNTEAFF

j_call: TRBJ2-6
v_call: TRBV7-2
cdr3_aa: CASTPPVRSSGANVLTF

j_call: TRBJ1-5
v_call: TRBV27
cdr3_aa: CASSDSGGGQPQHF

j_call: TRBJ2-4
v_call: TRBV19
cdr3_aa: CASSSPAKNIQYF

j_call: TRBJ1-1
v_call: TRBV6-5
cdr3_aa: CASTKSCRGHTEAFF

j_call: TRBJ2-3
v_call: TRBV11-3
cdr3_aa: CASSFRVGTDTQYF

j_call: TRBJ2-3
v_call: TRBV12-2
cdr3_aa: CASRWRTRTDTQYF

j_call: TRBJ1-1
v_call: TRBV19
cdr3_aa: CASSIQGQTEAFF

j_call: TRBJ2-1
v_call: TRBV7-9
cdr3_aa: CASSLDPPGALYNEQFF

j_call: TRBJ2-3
v_call: TRBV5-6
cdr3_aa: CASSLGGGRTDTQYF

j_call: TRBJ2-1
v_call: TRBV4-2
cdr3_aa: CASSQGVQWWGEQFF

j_call: TRBJ2-1
v_call: TRBV23-1
cdr3_aa: CASSPERYLFDEQFF

j_call: TRBJ2-1
v_call: TRBV30
cdr3_aa: CAWKGISYNEQFF

j_call: TRBJ1-1
v_call: TRBV29-1
cdr3_aa: CSVPDSLMNTEAFF

j_call: TRBJ2-5
v_call: TRBV7-8
cdr3_aa: CASGPRTGRAQETQYF

j_call: TRBJ2-2
v_call: TRBV7-7
cdr3_aa: CASSSGAGELFF

j_call: TRBJ2-1
v_call: TRBV27
cdr3_aa: CASSPDSLGYNEQFF

j_call: TRBJ2-1
v_call: TRBV4-2
cdr3_aa: CASSSQTSGNYNEQFF

j_call: TRBJ2-1
v_call: TRBV5-6
cdr3_aa: CASSLARSESNEQFF

j_call: TRBJ2-1
v_call: TRBV30
cdr3_aa: CAFRAVINEQFF

j_call: TRBJ2-1
v_call: TRBV14
cdr3_aa: CASSQDLVVYEQFF

j_call: TRBJ2-7
v_call: TRBV7-2
cdr3_aa: CASSLVPYEQYF

j_call: TRBJ1-4
v_call: TRBV7-2
cdr3_aa: CASSFRAGGVGEKLFF

j_call: TRBJ2-3
v_call: TRBV7-2
cdr3_aa: CASSATSGRDTQYF